Presented here are 21 T cell receptor beta chains from one specimen sequenced in a study of blood T cell repertoires in COVID-19 (dated by TCRdb to 2020 to 2021). The receptor library was made with the immunoSEQ multiplex PCR assay. Entries here come from immuneACCESS through TCRdb and include only in-frame sequences with V and J called. Some clones fail to appear in such tables; in the studies checked, an unresolved V gene covers under half of the shortfall, and the cause of the remainder is unknown. Counted in this sample were approximately 250,000 clones; more than 80% of them appeared once. Approximately 2.1% of the sample belongs to the ten largest clones. The sequenced material came from peripheral blood. These TCRs come from a man aged 30 to 45 who had recovered from COVID-19.

V is TRBV18 and J is TRBJ1-1; D ambiguous. Between the trimmed V and J ends, which lost 3 bases and 5 bases, there was a span of 13 bases. This CDR3 is 14 amino acids long. Looked up from germline, CDR1 is KGHSH and CDR2 is LQKENI. In DNA, the CDR3 is TGTGCCAGCTCACCTGAGGCGGTGAGAACTGAAGCTTTCTTT. Amino acid sequence: CASSPEAVRTEAFF. The variable domain in full, completed from reference TRBV18 and TRBJ1-1, reads NAGVMQNPRHLVRRRGQEARLRCSPMKGHSHVYWYRQLPEEGLKFMVYLQKENIIDESGMPKERFSAEFPKEGPSILRIQQVVRGDSAAYFCASSPEAVRTEAFFGQGTRLTVV.

This rearrangement joins TRBV3-1 (or the pseudogene TRBV3-2) to TRBJ1-1; 9 nucleotides match TRBD1. Germline CDR1 is LGHDT and CDR2 is YNNKEL (reference sequence). The CDR3 sequence is 14 residues long. J lost 4 bases, V lost 3 bases, and 3 bases had no gene match. The CDR3 nucleotides read TGTGCCAGCAGCCATGCGGGACAGGGCACTGAAGCTTTCTTT. The encoded protein is CASSHAGQGTEAFF.

The chain is built from TRBV6-2 or TRBV6-3 and TRBJ1-2; D is undetermined. The CDR3 loop spans 15 amino acids. The germline V and J ends were trimmed by 3 bases and 8 bases, with 19 bases remaining between them. From germline, CDR1 is MNHEY and CDR2 SVGEGT. The CDR3 reads CASSYNRVVLWGYTF. CDR3 sequence (DNA): TGTGCCAGCAGTTATAACCGGGTGGTATTGTGGGGCTACACCTTC.

This chain uses TRBV5-8 with TRBJ1-2; D possibly corresponds to TRBD1 (5 bases). V was cut by 0 bases and J by 7 bases, with 13 bases left in between. The germline V gene encodes CDR1 SGHTS and CDR2 YDEGEE. The CDR3 is 14 amino acids. CDR3 protein: CASSLVGARGGYTF. The CDR3 coding sequence is TGTGCCAGCAGCTTGGTAGGGGCCAGAGGTGGCTACACCTTC.

This chain uses TRBV6-2 or TRBV6-3 with TRBJ1-4, with a weak D call TRBD1 (5 bases). Trimming took 0 bases from V and 8 from J, leaving 13 bases between them. The CDR3 has 15 amino acids. In germline, CDR1 is MNHEY, CDR2 SVGEGT. CDR3 residues: CASSYSGGLGEKLFF. In nucleotides, the CDR3 is TGTGCCAGCAGTTACTCCGGGGGGTTGGGCGAAAAACTGTTTTTT.

V gene TRBV9 combines with J gene TRBJ2-2; 10 nucleotides agree with TRBD2. After removal of 4 bases from V and 7 bases from J, the junction contained 13 bases not matched to a gene. Germline lookup yields CDR1 SGDLS and CDR2 YYNGEE. The CDR3 runs to 17 residues. CDR3 in amino acids: CASSFTISGGQGGELFF. DNA of the CDR3: TGTGCCAGCAGCTTTACCATTAGCGGGGGGCAAGGCGGGGAGCTGTTTTTT.

Comment on this clone: Other DNA sequences in the same sample also yield this CDR3. The chain combines TRBV9 with TRBJ2-2; D is undetermined. The CDR3 is 13 amino acids. Germline V gives CDR1 SGDLS, CDR2 YYNGEE. The ends were cut back, 1 base at V and 2 bases at J, with 3 bases in the middle. The CDR3 bases are TGTGCCAGCAGCGTATATAACACCGGGGAGCTGTTTTTT. Amino acids: CASSVYNTGELFF.

This chain joins TRBV29-1 and TRBJ2-2, with 8 bases matching TRBD1. The CDR3 covers 15 residues. The ends lost 4 bases at V and 1 base at J; junction bases unmatched: 5. CDR1 is SQVTM and CDR2 is ANQGSEA in the germline V gene. The CDR3 protein is CSVGGRGQNTGELFF. The CDR3 DNA reads as TGCAGCGTTGGGGGCAGGGGGCAGAACACCGGGGAGCTGTTTTTT.

This clone occurred many times. The chain carries TRBV4-3 and TRBJ1-3; unclear D gene. The CDR3 has 17 residues. The V end was cut by 0 bases, the J end by 0 bases, with 12 bases between. Germline V gene sequence: CDR1 LGHNA, CDR2 YSLEER. The CDR3 bases are TGCGCCAGCAGCCAAGATATCGGGGTGAACTCTGGAAACACCATATATTTT. Translation: CASSQDIGVNSGNTIYF.

The V and J genes are TRBV2 and TRBJ1-5, with TRBD1 as a possible D gene (6 bases). Trimming took 4 bases from V and 2 from J, leaving 15 bases between them. Germline V CDR1 and CDR2: SNHLY, FYNNEI. The CDR3 is made up of 16 amino acids. For the CDR3, the DNA is TGTGCCAGCAGTGCATTACAGGGTTTTGGCAATCAGCCCCAGCATTTT. It codes for CASSALQGFGNQPQHF.

This sequence joins TRBV30 and TRBJ1-1, with D possibly being TRBD1 (6 bases). The CDR3 length is 15 residues. V dropped 2 bases and J dropped 1 base, with 14 bases sitting between them. Germline lookup yields CDR1 GTSNPN and CDR2 SVGIG (reference sequence). CDR3 loop: CAWSSHGTQNTEAFF. CDR3 DNA sequence: TGTGCCTGGAGTTCCCACGGGACACAGAACACTGAAGCTTTCTTT.

CDR3 sequence (DNA): TGCGCCAGCGCTATCCAGGGGGGAGATACGCAGTATTTT. It is translated as CASAIQGGDTQYF. V and J are TRBV10-1 and TRBJ2-3; TRBD1 is a possible D gene (7 bases). Between the trimmed V and J ends, which lost 8 bases and 5 bases, there was a span of 14 bases. CDR3 length: 13 amino acids. Germline V CDR1 and CDR2: WNHNN, SYGVQD (reference sequence).

J is TRBJ2-1 and V is TRBV14, with D possibly being TRBD1 (5 bases). CDR3 size: 14 residues. CDR1 and CDR2 (germline): SGHDN, FVKESK. V lost 0 bases and J 14 bases, leaving 17 bases between the germline ends. In DNA form, the CDR3 reads TGTGCCAGCAGCCAAGATCTCTGGGGCAATTTGAAGTTCTTC. Amino acids: CASSQDLWGNLKFF.

The CDR3 reads CASSQEGTRRTEAFF. The CDR3 bases are TGTGCCAGCAGCCAAGAGGGCACACGACGCACTGAAGCTTTCTTT. The chain recombines TRBV14 with TRBJ1-1; no definite D call. The CDR3 has 15 residues. Germline CDR1 reads SGHDN; CDR2 reads FVKESK. The V end was cut by 0 bases, the J end by 4 bases, with 12 bases between.

The chain uses TRBV10-3 and TRBJ2-3; a possible D gene is TRBD1 (6 bases). The CDR3 has 13 residues. From germline, CDR1 is ENHRY and CDR2 SYGVKD. Trimming took off 10 bases at V and 0 bases at J, with 11 bases between the two ends. In DNA, the CDR3 is TGTGCCACCCGACAGGAGAGCACAGATACGCAGTATTTT. It translates to CATRQESTDTQYF.

V usage is TRBV10-3 and J usage is TRBJ1-2, with D perhaps TRBD1 (6 bases). V dropped 4 bases and J dropped 2 bases, with 14 bases sitting between them. The CDR3 is 15 amino acids. Per the germline V gene, CDR1 is ENHRY and CDR2 is SYGVKD. The DNA for the CDR3 is TGTGCCATCAGTGTACCGGGACACGAGAACTATGGCTACACCTTC. This codes for CAISVPGHENYGYTF.

The chain uses TRBV7-9 and TRBJ2-7; 10 bases fit TRBD2. CDR1 and CDR2 (germline): SEHNR, FQNEAQ (reference sequence). This CDR3 region has 14 residues. The V segment lost 5 bases and the J segment 2 bases; nucleotides outside the gene matches: 3. The CDR3: CASSQGLAPYEQYF. The CDR3, as DNA: TGTGCCAGCAGCCAGGGACTAGCGCCCTACGAGCAGTACTTC.

This chain uses TRBV19 with TRBJ1-4; 8 nucleotides agree with TRBD1. CDR1 LNHDA and CDR2 SQIVND come from the germline V gene (reference sequence). V lost 9 bases to trimming and J lost 8 bases; unmatched junction nucleotides: 11. CDR3 length: 14 amino acids. Here the CDR3 DNA reads TGTGCCAGCAGAATTACAGGGGGAGTCGAAAAACTGTTTTTT. Translation gives CASRITGGVEKLFF.

The chain joins TRBV5-6 to TRBJ2-1; TRBD2 agrees at 10 bases. The V and J ends lost 3 bases and 16 bases, in that order; junction bases with no gene match: 16. Germline V gives CDR1 SGHDT, CDR2 YYEEEE. CDR3 size: 15 residues. The CDR3 DNA follows: TGTGCCAGCAGCTCCCTGCAAAGCGGGGGGGAACGAGACTTCTTC. Encoded protein: CASSSLQSGGERDFF.

The rearrangement uses TRBV6-2 or TRBV6-3 and TRBJ2-3, with D tentatively TRBD2 (7 bases). The CDR3 sequence is 17 residues long. Per the germline V gene, CDR1 is MNHEY and CDR2 is SVGEGT. Trimming left V 0 bases short and J 5 bases short, with 18 bases between. CDR3 loop: CASSYSTGGGPIDTQYF. The CDR3 nucleotides read TGTGCCAGCAGTTACTCGACTGGGGGGGGGCCGATAGATACGCAGTATTTT.

V and J are TRBV14 and TRBJ1-6, with D perhaps TRBD1 (5 bases). Between the trimmed V and J ends, which lost 6 bases and 6 bases, there was a span of 15 bases. Germline CDR1 and CDR2: SGHDN and FVKESK. The CDR3 totals 15 residues. The CDR3 loop reads CASSPSDRGNSPLHF. In DNA form, the CDR3 reads TGTGCCAGCAGTCCCTCCGATAGGGGTAATTCACCCCTCCACTTT.